This record concerns one T cell receptor (beta chain) sequence. Its cognate antigen is unknown. From germline, CDR1 is WSHSY and CDR2 SAAADI. The CDR3 extends over 14 amino acids. The V segment lost 7 bases and the J segment 4 bases; nucleotides outside the gene matches: 8. The sample is drawn from a study of response to subunit inactivated influenza vaccine. TCRdb redid the calling of the RT-PCR reads with MiXCR, one entry per CDR3 protein. The top ten clones hold 6% to 7% of a sample with around 710,000 distinct CDR3 sequences, around 13% of them seen once. Points from the study as a whole: New T cells are recruited in small numbers by each seasonal influenza vaccination, according to the authors' suggestion.

V usage is TRBV10-2 and J usage is TRBJ2-3; 7 nucleotides line up with TRBD1. The TCR sequence derives from a man aged 50 to 60 who received an inactivated influenza vaccine. The material was PBMCs from blood, obtained around two weeks before vaccination. CDR3 region: CASKDGQDADTQYF. The CDR3 DNA reads TGCGCCAGCAAAGATGGACAGGACGCAGATACGCAGTATTTT.